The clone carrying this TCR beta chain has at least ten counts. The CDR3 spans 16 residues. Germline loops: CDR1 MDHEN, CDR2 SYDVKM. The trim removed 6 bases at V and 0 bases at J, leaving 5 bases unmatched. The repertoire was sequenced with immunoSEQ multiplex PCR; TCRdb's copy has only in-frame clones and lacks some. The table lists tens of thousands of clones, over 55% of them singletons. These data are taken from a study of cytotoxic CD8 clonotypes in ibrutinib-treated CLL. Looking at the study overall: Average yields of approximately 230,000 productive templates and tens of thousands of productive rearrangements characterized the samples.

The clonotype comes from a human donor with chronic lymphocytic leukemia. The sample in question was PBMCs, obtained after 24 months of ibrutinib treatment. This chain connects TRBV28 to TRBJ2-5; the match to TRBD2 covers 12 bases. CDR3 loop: CASRRTSGAYQETQYF. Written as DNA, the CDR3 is TGTGCCAGCAGACGGACTAGCGGGGCGTACCAAGAGACCCAGTACTTC.